A selection of T cell receptor beta chains follows, all from one sample in a study of T cells in Graves' hyperthyroidism and ophthalmopathy. TCRdb reprocessed the multiplex PCR reads with MiXCR, giving one entry per CDR3 protein. The data contain under 350,000 distinct CDR3 sequences, less than 15% of them singletons. Sequences were obtained from blood. The receptors derive from a woman in her twenties or thirties with Graves' hyperthyroidism that later progressed to Graves' ophthalmopathy. CDR3s include the opening cysteine and the closing phenylalanine or tryptophan. D genes are given only for firm matches. Only part of the rows carry a size: once, few, many, or a class if the clone is expanded.

j_gene: TRBJ1-1
abundance: NA
d_gene: NA
v_gene: TRBV20-1
CDR3aa: CSAWGGDPNRRAFF
CDR3nt: TGCAGTGCTTGGGGGGGGGACCCAAACCGTAGGGCTTTCTTT

j_gene: TRBJ2-1
abundance: few
d_gene: NA
v_gene: TRBV19
CDR3aa: CASHAGGLSSYNEQFF
CDR3nt: TGTGCCAGCCACGCCGGGGGATTGAGCTCCTACAATGAGCAGTTCTTC

j_gene: TRBJ2-7
abundance: NA
d_gene: TRBD2
v_gene: TRBV2
CDR3aa: CASNLAGLWEQYF
CDR3nt: TGTGCCAGCAACCTAGCGGGACTGTGGGAGCAGTACTTC

j_gene: TRBJ2-1
abundance: many
d_gene: TRBD2
v_gene: TRBV7-9
CDR3aa: CASSPFWRETVDEQFF
CDR3nt: TGTGCCAGCTCTCCGTTTTGGCGGGAGACCGTCGATGAGCAGTTCTTC

j_gene: TRBJ2-2
abundance: NA
d_gene: NA
v_gene: TRBV6-2/TRBV6-3
CDR3aa: CASRYSGELFF
CDR3nt: TGTGCCAGCAGATACTCCGGGGAGCTGTTTTTT

j_gene: TRBJ1-2
abundance: few
d_gene: NA
v_gene: TRBV24-1
CDR3aa: CATSSGQLYTF
CDR3nt: TGTGCCACCAGTTCCGGACAGCTCTACACCTTC

j_gene: TRBJ2-1
abundance: many
d_gene: TRBD2
v_gene: TRBV19
CDR3aa: CASSIDLAGAGEDEQFF
CDR3nt: TGTGCCAGTAGTATAGACCTAGCGGGAGCGGGGGAGGATGAGCAGTTCTTC

j_gene: TRBJ1-1
abundance: many
d_gene: NA
v_gene: TRBV7-3
CDR3aa: CASSPNGPLRTEAFF
CDR3nt: TGTGCCAGCAGCCCCAATGGGCCCCTTCGGACTGAAGCTTTCTTT

j_gene: TRBJ2-2
abundance: many
d_gene: TRBD2
v_gene: TRBV7-6
CDR3aa: CASSLAISGGRELFF
CDR3nt: TGTGCCAGCAGCTTAGCGATATCGGGGGGTCGGGAGCTGTTTTTT

j_gene: TRBJ2-7
abundance: many
d_gene: TRBD2
v_gene: TRBV4-2
CDR3aa: CASSLVGASGVYEQYF
CDR3nt: TGTGCCAGCAGCCTGGTCGGGGCTAGCGGGGTCTACGAGCAGTACTTC

j_gene: TRBJ2-5
abundance: many
d_gene: TRBD2
v_gene: TRBV15
CDR3aa: CATSKIAGETQYF
CDR3nt: TGTGCCACCAGCAAAATAGCGGGAGAGACCCAGTACTTC

j_gene: TRBJ2-5
abundance: many
d_gene: TRBD2
v_gene: TRBV7-2
CDR3aa: CASSTAGGETQYF
CDR3nt: TGTGCCAGCAGCACAGCGGGAGGAGAGACCCAGTACTTC

j_gene: TRBJ2-1
abundance: once
d_gene: NA
v_gene: TRBV11-2
CDR3aa: CASSLTRLDEQFF
CDR3nt: TGTGCCAGCAGCCTCACCCGACTAGATGAGCAGTTCTTC

j_gene: TRBJ2-3
abundance: many
d_gene: TRBD2
v_gene: TRBV20-1
CDR3aa: CSAFPGTSGSHPDTQYF
CDR3nt: TGCAGTGCCTTCCCTGGGACTAGCGGGAGTCACCCAGATACGCAGTATTTT

j_gene: TRBJ2-5
abundance: many
d_gene: NA
v_gene: TRBV29-1
CDR3aa: CSVVYVPQETQYF
CDR3nt: TGCAGCGTTGTTTATGTACCCCAAGAGACCCAGTACTTC

j_gene: TRBJ2-5
abundance: many
d_gene: NA
v_gene: TRBV2
CDR3aa: CASSSTWAETQYF
CDR3nt: TGTGCCAGCAGTTCCACGTGGGCGGAGACCCAGTACTTC

j_gene: TRBJ1-5
abundance: many
d_gene: NA
v_gene: TRBV28
CDR3aa: CASSSFMGGNQPQHF
CDR3nt: TGTGCCAGCAGTTCCTTTATGGGGGGCAATCAGCCCCAGCATTTT

j_gene: TRBJ2-3
abundance: NA
d_gene: TRBD1
v_gene: TRBV11-2
CDR3aa: CASSYRQGLTDTQYF
CDR3nt: TGTGCCAGCAGCTATAGACAGGGCCTCACAGATACGCAGTATTTT

j_gene: TRBJ2-7
abundance: many
d_gene: TRBD1
v_gene: TRBV2
CDR3aa: CASNLVTGSSYEQYF
CDR3nt: TGTGCCAGCAACCTTGTGACAGGGAGCTCCTACGAGCAGTACTTC

j_gene: TRBJ2-4
abundance: NA
d_gene: TRBD2
v_gene: TRBV7-9
CDR3aa: CASNQVGGSAKNIQYF
CDR3nt: TGTGCCAGCAACCAGGTCGGCGGGAGTGCCAAAAACATTCAGTACTTC

j_gene: TRBJ2-5
abundance: many
d_gene: TRBD2
v_gene: TRBV30
CDR3aa: CAWSGGKAGARETQYF
CDR3nt: TGTGCCTGGAGTGGGGGCAAAGCGGGGGCTCGAGAGACCCAGTACTTC

j_gene: TRBJ1-5
abundance: many
d_gene: TRBD1
v_gene: TRBV12-3/TRBV12-4
CDR3aa: CASSWGTENQPQHF
CDR3nt: TGTGCCAGCAGTTGGGGGACAGAAAATCAGCCCCAGCATTTT

j_gene: TRBJ1-1
abundance: many
d_gene: NA
v_gene: TRBV6-1
CDR3aa: CASTQSKPGGTEAFF
CDR3nt: TGTGCCAGCACCCAATCTAAACCGGGCGGCACTGAAGCTTTCTTT

j_gene: TRBJ2-1
abundance: many
d_gene: TRBD2
v_gene: TRBV7-2
CDR3aa: CASSSGRTSGLDEQFF
CDR3nt: TGTGCCAGCAGCTCGGGACGGACTAGCGGTTTGGATGAGCAGTTCTTC

j_gene: TRBJ1-5
abundance: many
d_gene: TRBD1
v_gene: TRBV12-3/TRBV12-4
CDR3aa: CASSSQLQGARQPQHF
CDR3nt: TGTGCCAGCAGTTCCCAACTCCAGGGGGCGCGACAGCCCCAGCATTTT

j_gene: TRBJ2-1
abundance: many
d_gene: TRBD2
v_gene: TRBV11-1
CDR3aa: CASSRGGLAGGDEQFF
CDR3nt: TGTGCCAGCAGCCGGGGGGGACTAGCGGGAGGCGATGAGCAGTTCTTC

j_gene: TRBJ1-4
abundance: many
d_gene: NA
v_gene: TRBV28
CDR3aa: CASSFSREKLFF
CDR3nt: TGTGCCAGCAGTTTCTCCAGGGAAAAACTGTTTTTT

j_gene: TRBJ2-5
abundance: NA
d_gene: NA
v_gene: TRBV20-1
CDR3aa: CSARDAWRFQETQYF
CDR3nt: TGCAGTGCTAGAGATGCTTGGAGGTTCCAAGAGACCCAGTACTTC

j_gene: TRBJ2-4
abundance: many
d_gene: NA
v_gene: TRBV6-2/TRBV6-3
CDR3aa: CASSSRRGGIAKNIQYF
CDR3nt: TGTGCCAGCTCAAGTCGTCGGGGAGGAATAGCCAAAAACATTCAGTACTTC

j_gene: TRBJ2-4
abundance: many
d_gene: NA
v_gene: TRBV7-9
CDR3aa: CASSFEGAKNIQYF
CDR3nt: TGTGCCAGCAGCTTTGAGGGAGCCAAAAACATTCAGTACTTC

j_gene: TRBJ1-2
abundance: few
d_gene: TRBD1
v_gene: TRBV7-2
CDR3aa: CASSLGGGQADYGYTF
CDR3nt: TGTGCCAGCAGCTTGGGAGGGGGACAGGCCGACTATGGCTACACCTTC

j_gene: TRBJ1-1
abundance: many
d_gene: NA
v_gene: TRBV29-1
CDR3aa: CSVEEGARTEAFF
CDR3nt: TGCAGCGTTGAAGAGGGGGCGCGTACTGAAGCTTTCTTT

j_gene: TRBJ2-2
abundance: NA
d_gene: NA
v_gene: TRBV27
CDR3aa: CAREGRELFF
CDR3nt: TGTGCCAGAGAGGGTCGGGAGCTGTTTTTT

j_gene: TRBJ1-2
abundance: many
d_gene: NA
v_gene: TRBV27
CDR3aa: CASSPQTGLANYGYTF
CDR3nt: TGTGCCAGCAGTCCTCAAACGGGACTAGCTAACTATGGCTACACCTTC

j_gene: TRBJ2-7
abundance: many
d_gene: NA
v_gene: TRBV6-5
CDR3aa: CASSYSWLSGTYEQYF
CDR3nt: TGTGCCAGCAGTTACTCGTGGTTAAGCGGTACCTACGAGCAGTACTTC

j_gene: TRBJ1-3
abundance: few
d_gene: NA
v_gene: TRBV5-8
CDR3aa: CASSQDRTSGNTIYF
CDR3nt: TGTGCCAGCAGCCAGGACAGAACCTCTGGAAACACCATATATTTT

j_gene: TRBJ2-1
abundance: NA
d_gene: NA
v_gene: TRBV27
CDR3aa: CASSWPSGEQFF
CDR3nt: TGTGCCAGCAGTTGGCCTTCGGGTGAGCAGTTCTTC

j_gene: TRBJ2-5
abundance: NA
d_gene: TRBD2
v_gene: TRBV6-2/TRBV6-3
CDR3aa: CASRTLGLAGGPQETQYF
CDR3nt: TGTGCCAGCAGGACATTGGGACTAGCGGGAGGACCTCAAGAGACCCAGTACTTC

j_gene: TRBJ1-2
abundance: many
d_gene: NA
v_gene: TRBV6-1
CDR3aa: CASSYERGLGYTF
CDR3nt: TGTGCCAGCAGTTACGAGAGGGGTTTAGGCTACACCTTC

j_gene: TRBJ2-7
abundance: many
d_gene: NA
v_gene: TRBV28
CDR3aa: CASSTNPGPYEQYF
CDR3nt: TGTGCCAGCAGCACTAACCCCGGGCCCTACGAGCAGTACTTC

j_gene: TRBJ1-4
abundance: few
d_gene: NA
v_gene: TRBV20-1
CDR3aa: CSARGTVEIEKLFF
CDR3nt: TGCAGTGCTAGAGGGACAGTGGAGATTGAAAAACTGTTTTTT

j_gene: TRBJ1-1
abundance: many
d_gene: NA
v_gene: TRBV12-3/TRBV12-4
CDR3aa: CASSPVAGVNTEAFF
CDR3nt: TGTGCCAGCAGCCCTGTGGCAGGTGTGAACACTGAAGCTTTCTTT

j_gene: TRBJ1-2
abundance: many
d_gene: TRBD1
v_gene: TRBV24-1
CDR3aa: CATSGTGGGYTF
CDR3nt: TGTGCCACGAGCGGGACAGGGGGTGGCTACACCTTC

j_gene: TRBJ2-3
abundance: NA
d_gene: TRBD2
v_gene: TRBV27
CDR3aa: CASSLSLAGGEDTQYF
CDR3nt: TGTGCCAGCAGTTTATCGCTAGCGGGAGGAGAAGATACGCAGTATTTT

j_gene: TRBJ2-2
abundance: many
d_gene: TRBD2
v_gene: TRBV6-2/TRBV6-3
CDR3aa: CASSQLAANTGELFF
CDR3nt: TGTGCCAGCAGCCAACTAGCGGCGAACACCGGGGAGCTGTTTTTT

j_gene: TRBJ2-7
abundance: many
d_gene: NA
v_gene: TRBV27
CDR3aa: CASSFGREGHEQYF
CDR3nt: TGTGCCAGCAGTTTTGGACGGGAAGGGCACGAGCAGTACTTC

j_gene: TRBJ2-3
abundance: NA
d_gene: NA
v_gene: TRBV19
CDR3aa: CASSTGVADTQYF
CDR3nt: TGTGCCAGTAGTACGGGAGTTGCAGATACGCAGTATTTT

j_gene: TRBJ2-7
abundance: many
d_gene: TRBD1
v_gene: TRBV7-9
CDR3aa: CASSLTGTGSHEQYF
CDR3nt: TGTGCCAGCAGCCTAACCGGGACAGGGTCCCACGAGCAGTACTTC

j_gene: TRBJ2-2
abundance: NA
d_gene: NA
v_gene: TRBV29-1
CDR3aa: CSVGLGSGELFF
CDR3nt: TGCAGCGTGGGACTTGGGAGCGGGGAGCTGTTTTTT

j_gene: TRBJ2-1
abundance: many
d_gene: NA
v_gene: TRBV28
CDR3aa: CASSLASASSYNEQFF
CDR3nt: TGTGCCAGCAGTCTCGCGAGCGCGAGCTCCTACAATGAGCAGTTCTTC

j_gene: TRBJ2-3
abundance: many
d_gene: NA
v_gene: TRBV15
CDR3aa: CATSRDRASSTDTQYF
CDR3nt: TGTGCCACCAGCAGAGATCGGGCTAGCAGCACAGATACGCAGTATTTT

j_gene: TRBJ1-2
abundance: many
d_gene: NA
v_gene: TRBV10-3
CDR3aa: CAISLSSGNYGYTF
CDR3nt: TGTGCCATCAGTCTGTCGTCCGGCAACTATGGCTACACCTTC

j_gene: TRBJ2-7
abundance: NA
d_gene: TRBD1
v_gene: TRBV27
CDR3aa: CASSPLRDSSYEQYF
CDR3nt: TGTGCCAGCAGCCCACTTAGGGACAGCTCCTACGAGCAGTACTTC

j_gene: TRBJ2-7
abundance: many
d_gene: NA
v_gene: TRBV6-2/TRBV6-3
CDR3aa: CASRATGTGSYEQYF
CDR3nt: TGTGCCAGCAGAGCCACCGGGACGGGGTCCTACGAGCAGTACTTC